The rows below give T cell receptor beta chains drawn from one sample of a study of blood T cell repertoires in COVID-19. Clones were sequenced by immunoSEQ multiplex PCR, and TCRdb holds only the in-frame ones, with some missing. The table includes 390,000 or so clones, roughly 89% detected once. Sequencing used peripheral blood. The source of these receptors is a man aged 18 to 35 with active or convalescent COVID-19. CDR3s leave out the opening cysteine and the closing phenylalanine or tryptophan. Fields, in order: V gene, J gene, CDR3 protein.

V gene: TRBV25-1; J gene: TRBJ2-1; CDR3 protein: ASSESSLAGDYNEQF
V gene: TRBV27; J gene: TRBJ2-3; CDR3 protein: ASSLFVVGTGGGDTQY
V gene: TRBV12-3/TRBV12-4; J gene: TRBJ1-5; CDR3 protein: ASRGTGKQPQH
V gene: TRBV30; J gene: TRBJ1-6; CDR3 protein: AWSGIRTEVSPLH
V gene: TRBV24-1; J gene: TRBJ2-7; CDR3 protein: ATSDSGGQAPYEQY
V gene: TRBV24-1; J gene: TRBJ2-3; CDR3 protein: ATSAASGRADTQY
V gene: TRBV15; J gene: TRBJ2-3; CDR3 protein: ATSLVGGGTDTQY
V gene: TRBV25-1; J gene: TRBJ1-6; CDR3 protein: ASSEWGRMNSPLH
V gene: TRBV19; J gene: TRBJ2-1; CDR3 protein: ASSLIERRGEQF
V gene: TRBV5-1; J gene: TRBJ1-4; CDR3 protein: ASRPTGLGNEKLF
V gene: TRBV24-1; J gene: TRBJ1-1; CDR3 protein: ATSSRQNTEAF
V gene: TRBV28; J gene: TRBJ1-2; CDR3 protein: ASSSLGQGGYT
V gene: TRBV5-1; J gene: TRBJ1-1; CDR3 protein: ASSYGQGLNTEAF
V gene: TRBV28; J gene: TRBJ1-5; CDR3 protein: ASSLSGVGNQPQH
V gene: TRBV28; J gene: TRBJ2-3; CDR3 protein: ASTAATDTQY
V gene: TRBV9; J gene: TRBJ2-5; CDR3 protein: ASSGASGRWETQY
V gene: TRBV5-6; J gene: TRBJ2-7; CDR3 protein: ASSSTLQGSRYEQY
V gene: TRBV11-2; J gene: TRBJ2-3; CDR3 protein: ASSLVGAGTDTQY
V gene: TRBV5-5; J gene: TRBJ1-6; CDR3 protein: ASSPTVGSSPLH
V gene: TRBV19; J gene: TRBJ2-1; CDR3 protein: ASSIAGSSYNEQF
V gene: TRBV15; J gene: TRBJ2-1; CDR3 protein: ATSRESNEQF
V gene: TRBV9; J gene: TRBJ1-1; CDR3 protein: ASSVRDGGAMNTEAF
V gene: TRBV7-8; J gene: TRBJ1-6; CDR3 protein: ASTSQQGRNSPLH
V gene: TRBV7-2; J gene: TRBJ1-6; CDR3 protein: ASSPHPTGTNSPLH
V gene: TRBV10-3; J gene: TRBJ2-3; CDR3 protein: AISDVPGQGADTQY
V gene: TRBV7-8; J gene: TRBJ2-5; CDR3 protein: ASRAPRVAGQETQY
V gene: TRBV5-1; J gene: TRBJ2-5; CDR3 protein: ASSLVREEETQY
V gene: TRBV19; J gene: TRBJ2-5; CDR3 protein: ASSIDVEAGGHRY
V gene: TRBV7-2; J gene: TRBJ2-4; CDR3 protein: ASSADRVKNIQY
V gene: TRBV2; J gene: TRBJ1-1; CDR3 protein: ASSEAELLAF
V gene: TRBV7-3; J gene: TRBJ2-3; CDR3 protein: ASSARGLSTDTQY
V gene: TRBV3-1/TRBV3-2; J gene: TRBJ2-1; CDR3 protein: ASSQVLQGKRGHNEQF
V gene: TRBV6-5; J gene: TRBJ1-4; CDR3 protein: ASSRTYNEKLF
V gene: TRBV27; J gene: TRBJ1-1; CDR3 protein: ASSSYRGYTEAF
V gene: TRBV7-2; J gene: TRBJ1-1; CDR3 protein: ASSLETGGTEAF
V gene: TRBV11-1; J gene: TRBJ2-2; CDR3 protein: ASSPPTGVPGELF
V gene: TRBV24-1; J gene: TRBJ1-3; CDR3 protein: ATSAGNTIY
V gene: TRBV7-9; J gene: TRBJ2-5; CDR3 protein: ASSSLWGLETQY